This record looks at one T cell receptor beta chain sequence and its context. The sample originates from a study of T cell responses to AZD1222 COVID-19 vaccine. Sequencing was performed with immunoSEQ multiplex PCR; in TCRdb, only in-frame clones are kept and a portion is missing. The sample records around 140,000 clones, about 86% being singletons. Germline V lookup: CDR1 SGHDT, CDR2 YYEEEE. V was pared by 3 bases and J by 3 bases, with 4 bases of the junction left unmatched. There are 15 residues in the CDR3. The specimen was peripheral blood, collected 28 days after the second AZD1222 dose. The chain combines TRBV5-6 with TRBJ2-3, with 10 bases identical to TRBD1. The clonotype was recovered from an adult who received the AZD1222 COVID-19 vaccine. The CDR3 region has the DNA TGTGCCAGCAGCTACCGGGACAGGGGTACAGATACGCAGTATTTT. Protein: CASSYRDRGTDTQYF.